The next 20 T cell receptor beta chains were all read from a single sample in a study of blood T cell repertoires in COVID-19. Data came from immunoSEQ multiplex PCR; TCRdb stores just in-frame clones and leaves some out. The sample lists approximately 210,000 clones, under 80% seen once, with about a sixth in the top ten. Specimen: PBMCs or T cells enriched from blood (not recorded which). These receptors were taken from a woman aged 50 to 60 with acute COVID-19.

The genes are TRBV7-6 and TRBJ1-2; D may be TRBD1 (5 bases). Trimming took 8 bases from V and 5 from J, leaving 9 bases between them. The germline V gene encodes CDR1 SGHVS and CDR2 FNYEAQ. This CDR3 is built from 11 residues. Here the CDR3 DNA reads TGTGCCAGCTGGGGCCTTTATGGCTACACCTTC. The encoded protein is CASWGLYGYTF.

In regard to this clone: One junction end does not reproduce the germline sequence, and a read error may be involved. CDR3 residues: CASSSSGTPLRPSF. The DNA for the CDR3 is TGTGCCAGCAGCTCCTCGGGGACACCCCTCAGACCAAGTTTT. V is TRBV7-9 and J is TRBJ2-3; D may be TRBD1 (6 bases). The CDR3 has 14 amino acids. Germline assignment: CDR1 SEHNR and CDR2 FQNEAQ (reference sequence). Together with reference TRBV7-9 and TRBJ2-3, the CDR3 gives the full variable domain: DTGVSQNPRHKITKRGQNVTFRCDPISEHNRLYWYRQTLGQGPEFLTYFQNEAQLEKSRLLSDRFSAERPKGSFSTLEIQRTEQGDSAMYLCASSSSGTPLRPSFGPGTRLTVL.

The gene calls are TRBV6-2 or TRBV6-3 and TRBJ2-1; TRBD2 aligns across 8 bases. This CDR3 region has 19 residues. Germline loops: CDR1 MNHEY, CDR2 SVGEGT. Trimming took 0 bases from V and 0 from J; bases not matched to a gene: 10. The CDR3 sequence: CASSYSTNRGGSSYNEQFF. The CDR3 region has the DNA TGTGCCAGCAGTTACTCGACCAACCGCGGGGGGAGCTCCTACAATGAGCAGTTCTTC.

The CDR3 protein is CASSLVGQVNSPLHF. The CDR3 bases are TGTGCCAGCAGCTTAGTGGGACAGGTTAATTCACCCCTCCACTTT. The chain links TRBV7-2 to TRBJ1-6; 8 positions agree with TRBD1. CDR1 and CDR2 (germline): SGHTA, FQGNSA. This CDR3 spans 15 amino acids. V was clipped by 1 base and J by 6 bases; unmatched bases: 2.

This chain links TRBV4-3 with TRBJ2-1; tentatively, D is TRBD1 (6 bases). The V gene's germline CDR1 is LGHNA and CDR2 YSLEER. This CDR3 region has 11 residues. With 0 bases removed from V and 16 bases from J, the gap between germline ends came to 10 bases. CDR3 DNA sequence: TGCGCCAGCAGCCAAGATGGGACATACTTCTTC. It translates to CASSQDGTYFF.

The J gene is TRBJ1-1, the V gene TRBV19; 9 bases are shared with TRBD1. With 2 bases clipped from V and 4 bases from J, the junction kept 5 bases outside the gene matches. Germline values: CDR1 LNHDA, CDR2 SQIVND (reference sequence). The CDR3 sequence is 15 residues long. The CDR3 here is CASSIRGQGGTEAFF. The CDR3 DNA follows: TGTGCCAGTAGTATAAGGGGACAGGGCGGCACTGAAGCTTTCTTT.

The chain combines TRBV28 with TRBJ1-3; D perhaps matches TRBD1 (6 bases). V was shortened by 8 bases and J by 1 base, with 12 bases between the two germline ends. The V gene's germline CDR1 is MDHEN and CDR2 SYDVKM. The CDR3 extends over 14 amino acids. CDR3 in DNA: TGTGCCAGCCTAAACCAGGGGTCTGGAAACACCATATATTTT. This translates into CASLNQGSGNTIYF.

The rearrangement links TRBV10-2 to TRBJ2-3; the match to TRBD2 covers 11 bases. CDR1 WSHSY and CDR2 SAAADI come from the germline V gene. Germline trimming cut 2 bases from V and 0 bases from J; bases unmatched to any gene: 4. This CDR3 has 17 residues. CDR3 sequence reads: CASSEPSSGGSTDTQYF. CDR3 DNA: TGCGCCAGCAGTGAGCCCTCTAGCGGGGGGAGCACAGATACGCAGTATTTT.

The gene calls are TRBV11-2 and TRBJ1-6; D remains unclear. Looked up from germline, CDR1 is SGHAT and CDR2 is FQNNGV. The V end lost 2 bases, the J end lost 0 bases, and 8 bases lay between the germline ends. The length of the CDR3 is 16 residues. The CDR3 bases are TGTGCCAGCAGCTTAACTGGTATCTCCTATAATTCACCCCTCCACTTT. Translation gives CASSLTGISYNSPLHF.

The gene calls are TRBV6-2 or TRBV6-3 and TRBJ2-7; possibly TRBD1 for D (5 bases). V was pared by 4 bases and J by 0 bases, with 13 bases between. The germline CDR1 and CDR2 sequences are MNHEY and SVGEGT. The CDR3 runs 15 residues. Here the CDR3 reads CASSSPVTASYEQYV. CDR3 in DNA: TGTGCCAGCAGTTCCCCAGTGACAGCCTCCTACGAGCAGTACGTC.

The chain links TRBV9 to TRBJ1-2; 8 bases map to TRBD1. The CDR3 covers 15 residues. Germline CDR1 and CDR2: SGDLS and YYNGEE. V was pared by 3 bases and J by 6 bases, with 10 bases of the junction left unmatched. CDR3 amino acids: CASSERTGTGDGYTF. CDR3 in DNA: TGTGCCAGCAGCGAAAGAACCGGGACAGGTGATGGCTACACCTTC.

This clone was counted once. The chain is built from TRBV29-1 and TRBJ1-1; 7 nucleotides line up with TRBD1. The CDR3 contains 12 residues. Germline CDR1 is SQVTM and CDR2 is ANQGSEA. V trimming: 5 bases; J trimming: 11 bases; junction bases outside the gene matches: 11. The CDR3 loop is CSVNSRDRYAFF. CDR3 in DNA: TGCAGCGTTAATAGCCGGGACAGATATGCTTTCTTT.

This clone was seen once. The V call is TRBV28, the J call TRBJ1-5, with D maybe TRBD1 (5 bases). V lost 1 base, J lost 3 bases, and 16 bases lay in between. The CDR3 is 17 residues long. Looked up from germline, CDR1 is MDHEN and CDR2 is SYDVKM. The DNA of the CDR3 is TGTGCCAGCAGTTTATCCCCCCAGGGTTTAATCAATCAGCCCCAGCATTTT. Its protein product is CASSLSPQGLINQPQHF.

This chain connects TRBV3-1 (or the pseudogene TRBV3-2) to TRBJ1-6; D is unclear. Trimming shortened V by 2 bases and J by 7 bases, and 15 bases separated the two germline ends. CDR1 LGHDT and CDR2 YNNKEL come from the germline V gene (reference sequence). The CDR3 covers 16 residues. The CDR3 DNA is TGTGCCAGCAGCCAATGGGGAGGGTTAGGCAATTCACCCCTCCACTTT. Its protein product is CASSQWGGLGNSPLHF.

This rearrangement joins TRBV27 to TRBJ1-5, with 7 bases that match TRBD1. CDR1 and CDR2 (germline): MNHEY, SMNVEV (reference sequence). Unmatched junction bases numbered 3, after V lost 3 bases and J lost 4 bases. This CDR3 comprises 14 residues. The CDR3 sequence is CASSFTGENQPQHF. CDR3 sequence (DNA): TGTGCCAGCAGTTTTACAGGGGAGAATCAGCCCCAGCATTTT.

The rearrangement links TRBV7-9 to TRBJ1-4; D gene ambiguous. CDR1 is SEHNR and CDR2 is FQNEAQ in the germline V gene (reference sequence). This CDR3 is 16 amino acids long. V was pared by 1 base and J by 0 bases, with 9 bases between. In DNA form, the CDR3 reads TGTGCCAGCAGCTTAGGGGAGGGTGCAACTAATGAAAAACTGTTTTTT. Residues: CASSLGEGATNEKLFF.

CDR3 nucleotide sequence: TGTGCCAGCAGCTTCGGGACAGGGGTCCAAGAGACCCAGTACTTC. Amino acids: CASSFGTGVQETQYF. The chain joins TRBV7-2 to TRBJ2-5; 10 bases are shared with TRBD1. Germline lookup yields CDR1 SGHTA and CDR2 FQGNSA. The CDR3 has 15 amino acids. The V gene end was trimmed by 3 bases and the J gene end by 1 base; junction bases not matched to a gene: 2.

The rearrangement joins TRBV7-2 to TRBJ2-3; D is possibly TRBD2 (6 bases). V lost 2 bases, J lost 6 bases, and 15 bases lay in between. This CDR3 region has 15 residues. Germline CDR1 reads SGHTA; CDR2 reads FQGNSA. The CDR3 spells CASSLTSFPRDTQYF. DNA for the CDR3: TGTGCCAGCAGCTTAACTAGCTTCCCCCGGGATACGCAGTATTTT. The full variable domain, completed using reference TRBV7-2 and TRBJ2-3, is GAGVSQSPSNKVTEKGKDVELRCDPISGHTALYWYRQSLGQGLEFLIYFQGNSAPDKSGLPSDRFSAERTGGSVSTLTIQRTQQEDSAVYLCASSLTSFPRDTQYFGPGTRLTVL.

With respect to this clone: This same CDR3 is encoded by further DNA sequences in the sample. The chain recombines TRBV3-1 (or the pseudogene TRBV3-2) with TRBJ1-1; D unresolved. Trimming removed 3 bases at V and 3 bases at J, with 5 bases between. The CDR3 runs 12 residues. CDR1 and CDR2 from the germline V gene are LGHDT and YNNKEL (reference sequence). The CDR3 DNA reads as TGTGCCAGCAGCCAGAGGTACACTGAAGCTTTCTTT. Residues: CASSQRYTEAFF.

J is TRBJ2-4 and V is TRBV6-5; 7 bases align to TRBD1. Germline V gene data show CDR1 as MNHEY and CDR2 as SVGAGI. This CDR3 comprises 12 residues. Trimming at V came to 6 bases and at J to 8 bases, leaving 4 bases not matched to a gene. The CDR3 region has the DNA TGTGCCAGCAGGACAGGGTCCGACATTCAGTACTTC. This gives the protein CASRTGSDIQYF.